These T cell receptor beta chains were read from a single sample in a study of T cells expressing NK-cell markers. Following a re-call of the 5' RACE reads, TCRdb has one entry per CDR3 protein and lacks DNA. The sample has more than 90,000 distinct CDR3 sequences. Source material: blood T cells: a sorted CD56 or NKG2C T cell subset, CD4+ or CD8+ T cells, or bulk PBMC T cells (not recorded which). The source is a woman aged 18 to 69 in good health. Both conserved end residues are part of each CDR3. Each record gives: J gene, V gene, CDR3 protein.

>TRBJ1-2|TRBV20-1
CSAAGGNGYTF
>TRBJ2-1|TRBV7-3
CASSLFGHNEQFF
>TRBJ2-5|TRBV29-1
CSLLADIQETQYF
>TRBJ2-3|TRBV4-1
CASSSRVASGTTDTQYF
>TRBJ1-3|TRBV27
CASSRGNTIYF
>TRBJ2-5|TRBV7-2
CASSYISETQYF
>TRBJ2-1|TRBV24-1
CATSDPNRGVLEEQFF
>TRBJ2-1|TRBV11-3
CASSTRDRHNEQFF
>TRBJ2-3|TRBV7-9
CASSLGIGADTQYF
>TRBJ2-1|TRBV7-7
CASSPVWREGPIDEQFF
>TRBJ2-5|TRBV4-3
CASSQDPTVTGTQYF
>TRBJ1-1|TRBV4-3
CASSPKFLGVQQTNTEAFF
>TRBJ2-7|TRBV28
CASSLRDRYYEQYF
>TRBJ1-4|TRBV4-1
CASKSDNEKLFF
>TRBJ2-2|TRBV10-1
CASSGPNTGELFF
>TRBJ1-1|TRBV4-3
CASSQDPPDRPEAFF
>TRBJ2-1|TRBV7-9
CASSWTRDKQFF
>TRBJ2-5|TRBV7-9
CASSPIGLETGETQYF
>TRBJ2-7|TRBV3-1
CASSQDPTDHYEQYF
>TRBJ1-2|TRBV20-1
CSAEDRVGSGYTF
>TRBJ1-1|TRBV5-4
CASRDRNTEAFF
>TRBJ2-3|TRBV5-6
CASSLYTDTQYF
>TRBJ1-2|TRBV5-6
CASSDSRESYGYTF
>TRBJ2-1|TRBV6-2/TRBV6-3
CASSYWSSYNEQFF
>TRBJ1-3|TRBV11-2
CASSLLQGADGNTIYF
>TRBJ2-1|TRBV20-1
CSARDTSGSLYNEQFF
>TRBJ1-5|TRBV21-1
CASSKDRGVIKPQHF
>TRBJ2-2|TRBV19
CASSTTNAGISGELFF
>TRBJ1-1|TRBV5-6
CASSHRSDEAFF
>TRBJ2-3|TRBV13
CASNVRALHGTDTQYF